This section outlines one T cell receptor beta chain sequence together with its context. Its antigen is currently unknown. Extracted total RNA amounted to at least 5.5 micrograms for each sample. Alongside a J-beta primer mix, a sample-barcoded 5' primer served in a second PCR lasting about 7 to 11 cycles. MiXCR, run by TCRdb on the 5' RACE reads, gives a single entry per CDR3 protein. The profile covers approximately 320,000 distinct CDR3 sequences, with roughly 26% appearing a single time and approximately 30% taken by the ten largest. The data were obtained in a study of blood T cells in healthy people across ages. Study outcomes and limitations: Investigators viewed diversity estimates from one million T cells as underestimates, the study reported.

Sequenced input: blood. The receptor's source is a woman between 65 and 79 years old in good health.

The CDR3 sequence: CASSIGGTGGYTF. The CDR3 DNA reads TGTGCCAGTAGTATAGGGGGGACAGGTGGCTACACCTTC. The chain carries TRBV19 and TRBJ1-2; 8 positions match TRBD1. Germline V gene lookup returns CDR1 LNHDA and CDR2 SQIVND (reference sequence). This CDR3 contains 13 residues. With 1 base clipped from V and 7 bases from J, the junction kept 2 bases outside the gene matches.